The present TCR beta chain was sequenced within a study of CXCR3-negative and CXCR3-positive naive CD8 T cells. Across the whole study: Sequencing gave 140 million or so TRB reads overall, about 1.5 +/- 0.3 million per library.

A CD45RO-CCR7+CD27+CD95- profile was what naive CD8+ T cells displayed. Through 5' RACE with UMI labels, the TRB cDNA libraries were prepared. One entry per CDR3 protein, without DNA, is what TCRdb gives after re-calling the 5' RACE reads. The listing records about 53,000 distinct CDR3 sequences. Study-wide findings and caveats: Memory CD8+ cells had much lower diversity, and both naive subsets had comparably high diversity. Naive subsets had comparable surface CD5, so TRB CDR3 properties gauged TCR strength. Hydrophobicity was higher for TRB CDR3s found in CXCR3-positive naive cells than in CXCR3-negative naive cells.

From germline, CDR1 is SQVTM and CDR2 ANQGSEA. This CDR3 contains 14 residues. Worth noting for this clonotype: Its antigen is as yet unknown.

Sequences were obtained from naive CXCR3+ CD8+ T cells from blood. The subset: CD45RO-CCR7+CD27+CD95- naive CD8+ T cells expressing CXCR3 (TNR3+). The sequence came from a human donor in good health. Some clones in this sample may be carry-over from other donors' samples. This rearrangement joins TRBV29-1 to TRBJ1-5; TCRdb outputs TRBD1, but without DNA this stays unchecked. The CDR3: CSVQTGSVGQPQHF.